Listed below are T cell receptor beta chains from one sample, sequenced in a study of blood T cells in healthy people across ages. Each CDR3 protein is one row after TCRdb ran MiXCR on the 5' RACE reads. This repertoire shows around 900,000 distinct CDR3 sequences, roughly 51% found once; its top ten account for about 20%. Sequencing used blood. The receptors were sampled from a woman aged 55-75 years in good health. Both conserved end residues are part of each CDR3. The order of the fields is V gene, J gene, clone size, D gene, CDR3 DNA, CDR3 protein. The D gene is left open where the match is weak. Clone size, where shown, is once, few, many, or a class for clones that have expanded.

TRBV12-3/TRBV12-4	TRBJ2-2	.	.	TGTGCCAGCAGTCGTGGACGGATACTCGGGGAGCTGTTTTTT	CASSRGRILGELFF
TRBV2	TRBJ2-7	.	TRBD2	TGTGCCAGTTGGGGCCTAGCGGCTTCCTACGAGCAGTACTTC	CASWGLAASYEQYF
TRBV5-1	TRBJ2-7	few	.	TGCGCCAGCAGCTATTCCGGGCGTCGCGGGTCCTACGAGCAGTACTTC	CASSYSGRRGSYEQYF
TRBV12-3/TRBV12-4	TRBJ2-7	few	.	TGTGCCAGCAGTTTAGGAGGGAGAGCGTCCGAGCAGTACTTC	CASSLGGRASEQYF
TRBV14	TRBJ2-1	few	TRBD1	TGTGCCAGCAGCCAGAGACAGGGGTTCTCATACAATGAGCAGTTCTTC	CASSQRQGFSYNEQFF
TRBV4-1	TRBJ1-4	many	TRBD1	TGCGCCAGCAGCCGTACAGGGGCTAATGAAAAACTGTTTTTT	CASSRTGANEKLFF
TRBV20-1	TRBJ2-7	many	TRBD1	TGCAGTGCTAGGCCTAACATGCGGACAGGGTCTCACGAGCAGTACTTC	CSARPNMRTGSHEQYF
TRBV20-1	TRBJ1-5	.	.	TGCAGTGCTAGAGATGATACAGGACTGAGCAATCAGCCCCAGCATTTT	CSARDDTGLSNQPQHF
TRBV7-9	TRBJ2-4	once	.	TGTGCCAGCAATCGGGGAAACATTCAGTACTTC	CASNRGNIQYF
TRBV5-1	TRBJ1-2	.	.	TGCGCCAGCAGCTCCCCGGGGCTGATGGTCGGCTACACCTTC	CASSSPGLMVGYTF
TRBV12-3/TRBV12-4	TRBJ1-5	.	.	TGTGCCAGCACCCCGAGTCGGTATCAGCCCCAGCATTTT	CASTPSRYQPQHF
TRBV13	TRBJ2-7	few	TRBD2	TGTGCCAGCAGCTCCTCTCAAGCGGGAGATATATCCTACGAGCAGTACTTC	CASSSSQAGDISYEQYF
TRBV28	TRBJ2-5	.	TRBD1	TGTGCCAGCAGTCACTCCGGGACAGGGAGACAAGAGACCCAGTACTTC	CASSHSGTGRQETQYF
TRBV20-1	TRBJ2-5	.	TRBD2	TGCAGTGTTCAAGCAGGGGGAACTAGCGGGGCTCAAGAGACCCAGTACTTC	CSVQAGGTSGAQETQYF
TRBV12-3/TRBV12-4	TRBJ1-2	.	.	TGTGCCAGCAGTTTAGGGGGAGGGCTGGGGACTTATGGCTACACCTTC	CASSLGGGLGTYGYTF
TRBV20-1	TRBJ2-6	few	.	TGCAGTGCTAGAGATAAGGAGGGCCGGGGCTCTGGGGCCAACGTCCTGACTTTC	CSARDKEGRGSGANVLTF
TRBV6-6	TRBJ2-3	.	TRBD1	TGTGCCAGCAAAATCAGGGGGCTCGATACGCAGTATTTT	CASKIRGLDTQYF
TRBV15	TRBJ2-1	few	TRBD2	TGTGCCACCAGCAGAGCTGGACTAGCGGGAGGGGATGAGCAGTTCTTC	CATSRAGLAGGDEQFF
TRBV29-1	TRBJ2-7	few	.	TGCAGCCGTGAAAGAGGGGAGGGGGCTCTCCTCTACGAGCAGTACTTC	CSRERGEGALLYEQYF
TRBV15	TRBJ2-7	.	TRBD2	TGTGCCACCAGCAGGAGCGGGGCCTCCTACGAGCAGTACTTC	CATSRSGASYEQYF
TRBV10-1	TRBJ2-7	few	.	TGCGCCAGCAGCGCAGGGAATAGACTAGACCCAACCTACGAGCAGTACTTC	CASSAGNRLDPTYEQYF
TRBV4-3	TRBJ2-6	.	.	TGCGCCAGCAGCCAACAGAGGGACATCGGAGGGTCTGGGGCCAACGTCCTGACTTTC	CASSQQRDIGGSGANVLTF
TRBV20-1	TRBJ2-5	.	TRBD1	TGCAGTGCTAGAGACTCACGGACAGGGGGCCTCCAAGAGACCCAGTACTTC	CSARDSRTGGLQETQYF
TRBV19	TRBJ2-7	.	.	TGTGCCAGTAAGATGGGTCAGTCCTCCTACGAGCAGTACTTC	CASKMGQSSYEQYF
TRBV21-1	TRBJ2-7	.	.	TGTGCCAGCAGCAAAGGCCGGACAGGGACGTACTACGAGCAGTACTTC	CASSKGRTGTYYEQYF
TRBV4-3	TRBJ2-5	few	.	TGCGCCAGCAGCCAAGATCACCAAGAGACCCAGTACTTC	CASSQDHQETQYF
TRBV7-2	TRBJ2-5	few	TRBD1	TGTGCCAGCAGCTACGACAGGGGTGAGACCCAGTACTTC	CASSYDRGETQYF
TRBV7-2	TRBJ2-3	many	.	TGTGCCAGCAGCTTAACAGGACACGTCACAGATACGCAGTATTTT	CASSLTGHVTDTQYF
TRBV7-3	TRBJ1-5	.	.	TGTGCCAGCAGCTTAATTTACGGGTTCCCCATCCAGCCCCAGCATTTT	CASSLIYGFPIQPQHF
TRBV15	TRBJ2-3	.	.	TGTGCCACCAGCAGAGGAGCAGGGGTTGGCACAGATACGCAGTATTTT	CATSRGAGVGTDTQYF
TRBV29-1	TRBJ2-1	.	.	TGCAGCGTTAGTTGGAGGGGCAATGAGAAGTTCTTC	CSVSWRGNEKFF
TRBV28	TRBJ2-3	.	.	TGTGCCAGCAGTTATCATACGCAGTATTTT	CASSYHTQYF
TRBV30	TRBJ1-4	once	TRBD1	TGTGCCTGGAGTTCCGGGACAGGGAATGAAAAACTGTTTTTT	CAWSSGTGNEKLFF
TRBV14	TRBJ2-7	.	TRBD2	TGTGCCAGCAGCCGGGACTACTCATTCTACGAGCAGTACTTC	CASSRDYSFYEQYF
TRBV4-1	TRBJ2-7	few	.	TGCGCCAGCAGCCAACTCCATGGCGGCGAGCAGTACTTC	CASSQLHGGEQYF
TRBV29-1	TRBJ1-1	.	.	TGCAGCGTTGAAGAGGCGGGAGTTCAAGCTTTCTTT	CSVEEAGVQAFF
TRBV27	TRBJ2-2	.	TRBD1	TGTGCCAGCGGAAAACCCAGGGGGCTGGGCACCGGGGAGCTGTTTTTT	CASGKPRGLGTGELFF
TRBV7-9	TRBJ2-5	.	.	TGTGCCAGCAGCTTAAGGGAGCAGGGGGAGACCCAGTACTTC	CASSLREQGETQYF
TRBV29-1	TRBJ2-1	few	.	TGCAGCGTTGTGGGGGTTGCGGGGTCCAATGAGCAGTTCTTC	CSVVGVAGSNEQFF
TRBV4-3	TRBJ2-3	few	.	TGCGCCAGCAGCCAGGAATTACAGGGCACAGATACGCAGTATTTT	CASSQELQGTDTQYF
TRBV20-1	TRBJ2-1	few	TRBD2	TGCAGTGCAACCGGGACTAGCGGGAGTATTGGTGGGGGCTACAATGAGCAGTTCTTC	CSATGTSGSIGGGYNEQFF
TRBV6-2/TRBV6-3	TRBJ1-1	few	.	TGTGCCAGCAGTTATGCCGGGACCGCGGCCACTGAAGCTTTCTTT	CASSYAGTAATEAFF
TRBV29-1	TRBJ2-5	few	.	TGCAGCGTTGTCCGCCAGGGGCAAGAGACCCAGTACTTC	CSVVRQGQETQYF
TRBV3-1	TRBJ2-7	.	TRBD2	TGTGCCAGCAGCCAAGAACTAGCGAGGGGCTACGAGCAGTACTTC	CASSQELARGYEQYF
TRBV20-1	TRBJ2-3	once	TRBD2	TGCAGTGCTACTGCTAGCGGTAGCACAGATACGCAGTATTTT	CSATASGSTDTQYF
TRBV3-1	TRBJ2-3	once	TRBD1	TGTGCCAGCAGCCAGGGTATTTGGGACAGGGGATGGTCGGCAGATACGCAGTATTTT	CASSQGIWDRGWSADTQYF
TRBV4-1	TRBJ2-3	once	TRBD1	TGCGCCAGCAGCCACCTTGGGCTCGGGACAGAGACGCAGTATTTT	CASSHLGLGTETQYF
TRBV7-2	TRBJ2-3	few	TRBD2	TGTGCCAGCAGCACCGGACTAGCGGGTCTGGATACGCAGTATTTT	CASSTGLAGLDTQYF
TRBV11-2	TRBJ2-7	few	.	TGTGCCAGCAGGCTTTGGGGGGCGCATTACGAGCAGTACTTC	CASRLWGAHYEQYF
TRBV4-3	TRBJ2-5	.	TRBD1	TGCGCCAGCAGTCCAGACAGGGGGAGTCATGAGACCCAGTACTTC	CASSPDRGSHETQYF
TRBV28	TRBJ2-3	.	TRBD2	TGTGCCAGCAGTCCGGGACTAACCTCTAGCACAGATACGCAGTATTTT	CASSPGLTSSTDTQYF
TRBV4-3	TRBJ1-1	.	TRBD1	TGCGCCAGCAGCCAAGTAGACAGGGCCCACGGTGAAGCTTTCTTT	CASSQVDRAHGEAFF
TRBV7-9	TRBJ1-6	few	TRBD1	TGTGCCAGCAGCGGCCGGGACAGGGCCGTTTCACCCCTCCACTTT	CASSGRDRAVSPLHF
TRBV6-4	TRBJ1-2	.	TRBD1	TGTGCCAGCAGTCCAGAAACGCGGACAGGGGAGGGCTACACCTTC	CASSPETRTGEGYTF
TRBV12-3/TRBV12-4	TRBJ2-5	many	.	TGTGCCAGCAGTTTAGCGGCACCCCAAGAGACCCAGTACTTC	CASSLAAPQETQYF
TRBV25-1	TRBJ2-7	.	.	TGTGCCAGCAGTGATAGTGGGAGGTCCCACGAGCAGTACTTC	CASSDSGRSHEQYF
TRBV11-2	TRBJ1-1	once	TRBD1	TGTGCCAGCAGTTCAGGACAGGGGATCAACACTGAAGCTTTCTTT	CASSSGQGINTEAFF
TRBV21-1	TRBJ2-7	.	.	TGTGCCAGCAGCGCGGCCCAAAGGGAAAAAGAGCAGTACTTC	CASSAAQREKEQYF
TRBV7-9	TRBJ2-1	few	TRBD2	TGTGCCAGCAGCCCCACCTCTAGCGGGGAGCAGTTCTTC	CASSPTSSGEQFF